The text below deals with one T cell receptor beta chain. The sample belongs to a study of blood T cell repertoires in COVID-19. About the study: Collection of acute and convalescent COVID-19 samples took place in the United States, Italy and Spain. Sample material is recorded as cDNA or gDNA derived from T cells, B-cell-depleted T cells, or PBMCs.

Between the trimmed V and J ends, which lost 5 bases and 2 bases, there was a span of 16 bases. The CDR3 contains 17 residues. Germline V gives CDR1 PRHDT, CDR2 FYEKMQ (reference sequence). Original processing notes: Estimates of nucleated cell counts were drawn from the amplification of reference gene primers. Sequenced by immunoSEQ multiplex PCR; TCRdb stores in-frame clones only, minus some. D and trimming come from the DNA, and the V and J calls and clone size come from that table. The sample has about 360,000 clones; around 90% are singletons. The chain uses TRBV13 and TRBJ2-6; a possible D gene is TRBD1 (6 bases). Sequencing was carried out using peripheral blood. This receptor was identified in a human donor in a cohort sampled during active COVID-19. In DNA, the CDR3 is TGTGCCAGCAGCCCGGCACAGGGATATGCTGGGGCCAACGTCCTGACTTTC. Its translation: CASSPAQGYAGANVLTF.